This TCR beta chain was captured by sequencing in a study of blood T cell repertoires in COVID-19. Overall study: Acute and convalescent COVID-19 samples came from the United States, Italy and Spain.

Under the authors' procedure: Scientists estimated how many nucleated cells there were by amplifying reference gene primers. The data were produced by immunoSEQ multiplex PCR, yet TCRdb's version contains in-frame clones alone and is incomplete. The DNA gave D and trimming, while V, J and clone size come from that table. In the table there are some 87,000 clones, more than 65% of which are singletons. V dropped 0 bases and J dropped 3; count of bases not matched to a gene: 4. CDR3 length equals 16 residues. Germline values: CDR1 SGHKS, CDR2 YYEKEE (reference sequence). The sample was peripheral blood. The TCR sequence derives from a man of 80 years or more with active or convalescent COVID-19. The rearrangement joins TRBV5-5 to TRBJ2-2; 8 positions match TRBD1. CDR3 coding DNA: TGTGCCAGCAGCTTGGCAGGGGGCAGGGACACCGGGGAGCTGTTTTTT. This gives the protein CASSLAGGRDTGELFF.